This T cell receptor beta chain was retrieved from a study of T cells in Graves' hyperthyroidism and ophthalmopathy. Findings of the study overall: Researchers report that a 13 V-J model separated ophthalmopathy from stable hyperthyroidism.

Subjects with ophthalmopathy showed a Clinical Activity Score no lower than 3, a NOSPECS grade no lower than 4, and a duration shorter than 3 months. Any patient presenting with uncontrolled infection, other autoimmune disease, pregnancy or lactation was left out. Authors of the study amplified TCR beta CDR3 regions from RNA transcripts. Researchers ran a first-round RT-PCR on the TCR CDR3 using the HTBI primer set. In TCRdb, the multiplex PCR reads were re-called with MiXCR into one record per CDR3 protein. The sample lists under 500,000 distinct CDR3 sequences, around 15% occurring once. For this clonotype: Its matching antigen is unknown.

This CDR3 contains 14 residues. Trimming cost V 3 bases and J 5 bases; bases outside gene matches: 7. Germline assignment: CDR1 SQVTM and CDR2 ANQGSEA. The sample consisted of blood. V and J are TRBV29-1 and TRBJ2-7; 10 bases match TRBD1. This clonotype originated in a man aged 45 to 65 with Graves' ophthalmopathy. CDR3 sequence (DNA): TGCAGCGTTGACTACGGGACAGGGGTCCACGAGCAGTACTTC. It codes for CSVDYGTGVHEQYF.